This T cell receptor beta chain was profiled in a study of T cells in Graves' hyperthyroidism and ophthalmopathy. Study outcomes and limitations: A 13 V-J signature model discriminated ophthalmopathy versus stable hyperthyroidism.

The study excluded patients with uncontrolled infection, other autoimmune disease, pregnancy or lactation. V trimming: 9 bases; J trimming: 6 bases; junction bases outside the gene matches: 11. CDR3 length equals 14 residues. Germline-derived CDR1 and CDR2 are SNHLY and FYNNEI. The CDR3 regions of TCR beta were amplified from RNA transcripts. Initially, a first-round RT-PCR of the TCR CDR3 employed the HTBI primer set. MiXCR, applied by TCRdb to the multiplex PCR reads, yields one record per CDR3 protein. The profile covers over 500,000 distinct CDR3 sequences, with over 15% appearing a single time and 17% taken by the ten largest. Comments on this clonotype: The antigen remains undetermined.

The sequence came from a woman between 18 and 29 years old with Graves' ophthalmopathy. Sample: blood. This sequence joins TRBV2 and TRBJ1-5; 7 bases match TRBD1. CDR3 coding DNA: TGTGCCAGTAGAGACACAGGGGCCCCTCAGCCCCAGCATTTT. Translating it yields CASRDTGAPQPQHF. The full variable domain, with the rest looked up from reference TRBV2 and TRBJ1-5, is EPEVTQTPSHQVTQMGQEVILRCVPISNHLYFYWYRQILGQKVEFLVSFYNNEISEKSEIFDDQFSVERPDGSNFTLKIRSTKLEDSAMYFCASRDTGAPQPQHFGDGTRLSIL.